This TCR beta chain emerged from a study of beta chain features in type 1 diabetes. Germline assignment: CDR1 SQVTM and CDR2 ANQGSEA. The V and J ends lost 5 bases and 1 base respectively, with 11 bases between them. There are 13 residues in the CDR3. Study results and limitations: Patients with type 1 diabetes carried fewer insertions and had more deletions at their VDJ junctions. Moderate but significant shortening of TCRB CDR3s was recorded in all four CD4+ subsets from Type 1 diabetes patients.

This clone turned up a few times. Its specificity is not known. As every portion of the isolated RNA was reverse transcribed, the sequencing read expressed TCRB transcripts. Sequencing used immunoSEQ multiplex PCR; TCRdb keeps in-frame clones, though not all of them. The table records more than 250,000 clones, roughly 21% of them present only once. Sorting with CD45RO/CCR7/CD25/CD127/CD95/CD27 yielded naive, central memory, regulatory and stem-like memory CD4+ cells. J is TRBJ1-1 and V is TRBV29-1; D might be TRBD1 (6 bases). This receptor was obtained from a middle-aged woman with type 1 diabetes. The specimen sequenced was naive CD4+ T cells from blood. CDR3 amino acids: CSVRGQQNTEAFF. The CDR3 DNA reads as TGCAGCGTTCGCGGACAGCAGAACACTGAAGCTTTCTTT.